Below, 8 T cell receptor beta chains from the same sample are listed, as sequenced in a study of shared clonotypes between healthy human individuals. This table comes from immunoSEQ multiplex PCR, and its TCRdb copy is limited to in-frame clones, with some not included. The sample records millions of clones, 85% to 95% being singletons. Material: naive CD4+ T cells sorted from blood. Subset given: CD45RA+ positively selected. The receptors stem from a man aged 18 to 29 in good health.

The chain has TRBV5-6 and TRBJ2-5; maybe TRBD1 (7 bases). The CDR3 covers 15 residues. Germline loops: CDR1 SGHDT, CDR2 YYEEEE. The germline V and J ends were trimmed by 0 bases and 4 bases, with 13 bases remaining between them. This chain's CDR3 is CASSLEGRGAETQYF. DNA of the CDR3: TGTGCCAGCAGCTTGGAGGGCAGGGGGGCAGAGACCCAGTACTTC.

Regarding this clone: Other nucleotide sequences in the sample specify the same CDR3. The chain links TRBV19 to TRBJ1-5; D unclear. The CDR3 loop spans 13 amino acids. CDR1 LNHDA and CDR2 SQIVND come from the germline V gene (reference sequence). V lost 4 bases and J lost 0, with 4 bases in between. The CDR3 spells CASSTVSNQPQHF. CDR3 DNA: TGTGCCAGTAGTACAGTTAGCAATCAGCCCCAGCATTTT.

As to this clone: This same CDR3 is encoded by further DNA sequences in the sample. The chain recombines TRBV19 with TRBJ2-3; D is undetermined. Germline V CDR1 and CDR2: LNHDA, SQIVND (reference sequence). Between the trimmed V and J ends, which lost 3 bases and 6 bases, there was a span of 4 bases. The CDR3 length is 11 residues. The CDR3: CASSISDTQYF. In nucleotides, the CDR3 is TGTGCCAGTAGTATTAGTGATACGCAGTATTTT.

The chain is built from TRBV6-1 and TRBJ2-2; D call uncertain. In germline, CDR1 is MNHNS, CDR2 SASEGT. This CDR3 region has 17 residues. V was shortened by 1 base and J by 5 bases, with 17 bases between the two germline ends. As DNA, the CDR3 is TGTGCCAGCAGTGAAGAGCGTCGAAGTATACGAACCGGGGAGCTGTTTTTT. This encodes CASSEERRSIRTGELFF.

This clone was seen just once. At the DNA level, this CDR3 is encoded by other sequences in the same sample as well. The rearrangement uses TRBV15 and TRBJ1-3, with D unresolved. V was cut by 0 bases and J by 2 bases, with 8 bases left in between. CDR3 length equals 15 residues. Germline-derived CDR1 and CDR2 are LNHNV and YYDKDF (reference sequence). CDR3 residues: CATSRDWGTGNTIYF. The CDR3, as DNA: TGTGCCACCAGCAGAGATTGGGGAACTGGAAACACCATATATTTT.

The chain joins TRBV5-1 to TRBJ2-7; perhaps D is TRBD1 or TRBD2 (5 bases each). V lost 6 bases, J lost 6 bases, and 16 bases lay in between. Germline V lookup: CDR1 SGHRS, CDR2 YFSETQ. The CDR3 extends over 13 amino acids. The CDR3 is CASTRGDSSEQYF. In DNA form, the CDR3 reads TGCGCCAGCACGAGGGGCGACAGCTCCGAGCAGTACTTC.

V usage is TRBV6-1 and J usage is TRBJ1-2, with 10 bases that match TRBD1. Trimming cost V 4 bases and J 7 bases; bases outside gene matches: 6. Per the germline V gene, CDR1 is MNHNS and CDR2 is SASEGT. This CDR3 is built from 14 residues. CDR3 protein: CASSVTGGGSGYTF. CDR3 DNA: TGTGCCAGCAGTGTGACAGGGGGCGGAAGTGGCTACACCTTC.

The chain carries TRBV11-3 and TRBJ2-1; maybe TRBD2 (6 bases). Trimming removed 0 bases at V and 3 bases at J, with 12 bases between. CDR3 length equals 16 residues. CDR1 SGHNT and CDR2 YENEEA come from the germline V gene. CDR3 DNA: TGTGCCAGCAGCTTAGATGCGGGACCGAACTACAATGAGCAGTTCTTC. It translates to CASSLDAGPNYNEQFF. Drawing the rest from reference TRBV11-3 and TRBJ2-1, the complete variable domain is EAGVVQSPRYKIIEKKQPVAFWCNPISGHNTLYWYLQNLGQGPELLIRYENEEAVDDSQLPKDRFSAERLKGVDSTLKIQPAELGDSAVYLCASSLDAGPNYNEQFFGPGTRLTVL.